The 13 T cell receptor beta chains below all came from one sample that was sequenced in a study of follicular helper T cells after annual influenza vaccination. Indicated time point: 2014-2015 season, pre-vaccination. Assay used: immunoSEQ multiplex PCR; TCRdb lists only in-frame clones, some missing. The sample holds under 9,500 clones, approximately 80% seen once. This sample comprised CXCR5+ CD38- circulating T follicular helper cells from blood, obtained on the day of influenza vaccination. Subset described: circulating Tfh, non-naive CD4+CXCR5+PD-1+ (ICOS+CD38+ or ICOS-CD38-). These receptors were collected from an adult who received the influenza vaccine.

In this sample, this clone turned up a few times. The rearrangement links TRBV5-1 to TRBJ2-2, with TRBD1 matching over 7 bases. The length of the CDR3 is 18 residues. Germline loops: CDR1 SGHRS, CDR2 YFSETQ. The V segment lost 0 bases and the J segment 2 bases; nucleotides outside the gene matches: 10. CDR3 DNA: TGCGCCAGCAGCTTGGACGCAACCGGGACAGCTAACACCGGGGAGCTGTTTTTT. Protein product: CASSLDATGTANTGELFF.

The chain employs TRBV27 and TRBJ1-2; TRBD1 aligns across 10 bases. The CDR3 is 14 amino acids. The germline gives CDR1 MNHEY, CDR2 SMNVEV (reference sequence). With V trimmed by 5 bases and J by 5 bases, 5 bases remained unmatched. CDR3 amino acids: CASSPGQGRYGYTF. The CDR3 DNA is TGTGCCAGCAGTCCGGGACAGGGGAGATATGGCTACACCTTC.

This chain joins TRBV28 and TRBJ2-5; no definite D call. The CDR3 has 11 residues. Between the trimmed V and J ends, which lost 6 bases and 5 bases, there was a span of 7 bases. The germline V gene encodes CDR1 MDHEN and CDR2 SYDVKM. CDR3 DNA sequence: TGTGCCAGCAGCTCGGAGGAGACCCAGTACTTC. Translation gives CASSSEETQYF.

The V gene is TRBV9, the J gene TRBJ2-4; D may be TRBD1 (6 bases). Germline V CDR1 and CDR2: SGDLS, YYNGEE. V lost 4 bases and J 13 bases, leaving 21 bases between the germline ends. The CDR3 sequence is 14 residues long. CDR3 in DNA: TGTGCCAGCAGCCCCCGCTCTACAGGGACCTTCCAGTACTTC. Its translation: CASSPRSTGTFQYF.

This clone was seen just once. CDR3 nucleotide sequence: TGTGCCATCAGTATTGGACAGGGGACTCCGTACTTC. This codes for CAISIGQGTPYF. The rearrangement uses TRBV10-3 and TRBJ2-7, with 9 bases lining up with TRBD1. The CDR3 is made up of 12 amino acids. V lost 5 bases to trimming and J lost 12 bases; unmatched junction nucleotides: 8. CDR1 is ENHRY, CDR2 SYGVKD, per germline.

The chain joins TRBV5-4 to TRBJ2-3; 7 bases line up with TRBD2. CDR1 and CDR2 from the germline V gene are SGHNT and YYREEE (reference sequence). The CDR3 has 15 amino acids. V lost 9 bases and J lost 1; bases outside the gene matches: 11. The CDR3 sequence: CAITVSSGGTDTQYF. The CDR3 nucleotides are TGTGCCATCACGGTCTCGAGCGGGGGCACAGATACGCAGTATTTT.

This clone was counted only a few times. The rearrangement joins TRBV7-8 to TRBJ1-4; no clear D. The CDR3 is 15 residues long. Germline CDR1 SGHVS, CDR2 FQNEAQ. Trimming took 5 bases from V and 8 from J, leaving 18 bases between them. The CDR3 DNA sequence: TGTGCCAGCAGCCTCCGGGGAGGGAAGGACGAAAAACTGTTTTTT. Translation: CASSLRGGKDEKLFF.

As regards this clone: Relative to the germline gene, one junction end is altered; a read error may explain this. The CDR3 DNA follows: TGCGCCAGCAGCTTGGGGCTCGACAGCGGAGCTGAAGCTCTCTTT. As protein: CASSLGLDSGAEALF. This chain connects TRBV5-1 to TRBJ1-1; D perhaps matches TRBD1 (5 bases). CDR3 length: 15 amino acids. CDR1 is SGHRS and CDR2 is YFSETQ in the germline V gene.

The chain recombines TRBV5-8 with TRBJ1-5; D is uncertain. V lost 5 bases and J 4 bases, leaving 7 bases between the germline ends. Germline-derived CDR1 and CDR2 are SGHTS and YDEGEE. This CDR3 comprises 12 residues. Written as DNA, the CDR3 is TGTGCCAGCAGTCCAGGTAATCAGCCCCAGCATTTT. It codes for CASSPGNQPQHF.

The rearrangement uses TRBV6-5 and TRBJ1-3, with D possibly matching TRBD1 (5 bases). Germline V gives CDR1 MNHEY, CDR2 SVGAGI. This CDR3 has 14 amino acids. The germline V and J ends were trimmed by 8 bases and 2 bases, with 13 bases remaining between them. The CDR3 DNA sequence: TGTGCCAGCGCCTCCCAGGGTACTGGAAACACCATATATTTT. The encoded protein is CASASQGTGNTIYF.

This chain joins TRBV28 and TRBJ2-1; TRBD2 matches at 9 bases. The J segment lost 4 bases and the V segment lost 2 bases, leaving 6 bases of the junction unmatched. Germline lookup yields CDR1 MDHEN and CDR2 SYDVKM. The CDR3 spans 16 residues. CDR3 sequence reads: CASSLVTLAGYNEQFF. In DNA form, the CDR3 reads TGTGCCAGCAGTTTAGTGACACTAGCGGGTTACAATGAGCAGTTCTTC.

The chain employs TRBV2 and TRBJ1-5; 7 nucleotides align to TRBD1. Trimming removed 6 bases from V and 7 bases from J; junction bases left unmatched: 18. Germline CDR1 reads SNHLY; CDR2 reads FYNNEI. This CDR3 region has 17 residues. This chain's CDR3 is CASSRFRTGQFNQPQHF. The CDR3 DNA reads TGTGCCAGCAGCCGGTTCCGTACGGGACAGTTTAACCAGCCCCAGCATTTT.

This clone was counted once. This chain uses TRBV5-6 with TRBJ2-7; D is ambiguous. CDR3 length: 16 residues. CDR1 is SGHDT and CDR2 is YYEEEE in the germline V gene. Trimming pared 4 bases from V and 4 bases from J, leaving 21 bases between. Here the CDR3 reads CASSTLRQAPPYEQYF. The CDR3 DNA follows: TGTGCCAGCAGCACACTTCGCCAGGCTCCTCCTTACGAGCAGTACTTC.